These 19 T cell receptor beta chains originate from one sample sequenced in a study of blood T cells in healthy people across ages. A J-beta primer mix and a sample-barcoded 5' primer were used in a second PCR of about 7 to 12 cycles. TCRdb redid the calling of the 5' RACE reads with MiXCR, one entry per CDR3 protein. The sample consists of over 950,000 distinct CDR3 sequences, just over 50% of them appearing once. Sequencing was carried out using blood. The source of these receptors is a woman aged 60-75 years in good health.

This clonotype has only a few counts. The chain employs TRBV9 and TRBJ1-6; D gene unclear. The CDR3 runs 14 residues. Germline V gene lookup returns CDR1 SGDLS and CDR2 YYNGEE. V lost 3 bases to trimming and J lost 4 bases, with 8 bases between them. The CDR3 sequence is CASSERLYNSPLHF. The CDR3 nucleotides are TGTGCCAGCAGCGAAAGGCTGTATAATTCACCCCTCCACTTT.

The rearrangement links TRBV7-2 to TRBJ2-3; perhaps TRBD1 as D (5 bases). Germline lookup yields CDR1 SGHTA and CDR2 FQGNSA. Trimming cost V 0 bases and J 4 bases, with 11 bases left between them. The CDR3 is 15 amino acids. The CDR3 is CASSLALLGADTQYF. The CDR3 coding sequence is TGTGCCAGCAGCTTAGCGCTATTAGGGGCAGATACGCAGTATTTT.

This clonotype was recorded only once. A junction boundary mismatches the germline segment, possibly from a read error. The rearrangement joins TRBV7-2 to TRBJ2-3; D is unclear. The germline V gene has CDR1 SGHTA and CDR2 FQGNSA. CDR3 length: 13 amino acids. The CDR3 region has the DNA TGTGCCAGCAACTTACCCAGCACAGATACGCAGTATTTT. Translation: CASNLPSTDTQYF.

This clonotype has at least ten counts. The chain uses TRBV6-5 and TRBJ2-7, with TRBD1 identical over 8 bases. V gave up 5 bases and J gave up 3 bases; unmatched junction bases: 6. There are 14 residues in the CDR3. Germline CDR1 MNHEY, CDR2 SVGAGI. The CDR3 is CASSPQGADYEQYF. The DNA of the CDR3 is TGTGCCAGCAGTCCCCAGGGGGCCGACTACGAGCAGTACTTC.

This chain links TRBV20-1 with TRBJ1-1; 8 bases match TRBD1. The CDR3 contains 14 residues. V trimming: 5 bases; J trimming: 1 base; junction bases outside the gene matches: 6. Germline V gene sequence: CDR1 DFQATT, CDR2 SNEGSKA (reference sequence). CDR3 DNA: TGCAGTGCTCATCCGGGACAGGAGAACACTGAAGCTTTCTTT. Its protein product is CSAHPGQENTEAFF.

For this clonotype: This may be a read error, as it is one base from a much larger clone. V gene TRBV4-2 combines with J gene TRBJ2-1, with D maybe TRBD2 (6 bases). CDR3 length: 15 residues. Germline-derived CDR1 and CDR2 are LGHNA and YNFKEQ. Written as DNA, the CDR3 is TGTGCCAGCAGCCCCGGGACTGCCGGCTACAAGGAGCAGTTCTTC. Translating gives CASSPGTAGYKEQFF.

The rearrangement joins TRBV20-1 to TRBJ2-1; 10 nucleotides match TRBD2. Unmatched junction bases numbered 11, after V lost 3 bases and J lost 9 bases. The germline V gene has CDR1 DFQATT and CDR2 SNEGSKA (reference sequence). The CDR3 runs 15 residues. CDR3 nucleotides: TGCAGTGCTAGGAAGCGGGAGGGCCTTCGTGGTGAGCAGTTCTTC. It is translated as CSARKREGLRGEQFF.

The chain has TRBV4-1 and TRBJ2-5; possible D gene TRBD2, 5 bases. CDR1 and CDR2 (germline): MGHRA, YSYEKL. The CDR3 has 15 residues. The ends were cut back, 5 bases at V and 2 bases at J, with 15 bases in the middle. The CDR3: CASSERRAAQETQYF. DNA of the CDR3: TGCGCCAGCAGCGAGAGAAGAGCGGCTCAAGAGACCCAGTACTTC.

This clonotype was seen repeatedly, ten times or more. The chain couples TRBV29-1 to TRBJ2-3; tentative D call: TRBD2 (6 bases). Germline-derived CDR1 and CDR2 are SQVTM and ANQGSEA. This CDR3 has 14 residues. With 6 bases removed from V and 4 bases from J, the gap between germline ends came to 17 bases. As DNA, the CDR3 is TGCAGCGTGGGGCTCGGGAGAGTTTCAGATACGCAGTATTTT. This gives the protein CSVGLGRVSDTQYF.

The chain joins TRBV15 to TRBJ1-5; D is ambiguous. From germline, CDR1 is LNHNV and CDR2 YYDKDF (reference sequence). The CDR3 is made up of 17 amino acids. The V and J ends lost 0 bases and 7 bases respectively, with 19 bases between them. CDR3 sequence reads: CATSRDFGGIGLQPQHF. As DNA, the CDR3 is TGTGCCACCAGCAGAGATTTCGGCGGGATTGGGTTACAGCCCCAGCATTTT.

The chain combines TRBV28 with TRBJ2-3; tentatively, D is TRBD1 or TRBD2 (5 bases each). This CDR3 is built from 15 residues. The germline V gene encodes CDR1 MDHEN and CDR2 SYDVKM. V was trimmed by 8 bases and J by 0 bases, leaving 15 bases between them. Here the CDR3 DNA reads TGTGCCAGCCATGGGCCCTGGGGGAGCACAGATACGCAGTATTTT. Protein product: CASHGPWGSTDTQYF.

The chain carries TRBV7-2 and TRBJ2-1; TRBD2 is a possible D gene (5 bases). This CDR3 spans 16 amino acids. Germline CDR1 reads SGHTA; CDR2 reads FQGNSA. V gave up 5 bases and J gave up 2 bases, with 16 bases separating them. The CDR3: CTSSRRRASTYNEQFF. In DNA, the CDR3 is TGTACCAGCAGCCGCCGGCGGGCCTCTACCTACAATGAGCAGTTCTTC.

This clonotype appeared a few times. The V and J genes are TRBV6-1 and TRBJ2-1; D is undetermined. This CDR3 spans 14 amino acids. Germline-derived CDR1 and CDR2 are MNHNS and SASEGT. The ends were cut back, 2 bases at V and 4 bases at J, with 9 bases in the middle. The CDR3 region is CASSESSPYNEQFF. Written as DNA, the CDR3 is TGTGCCAGCAGTGAATCATCACCATACAATGAGCAGTTCTTC.

The chain couples TRBV10-3 to TRBJ2-1; D is undetermined. There are 13 residues in the CDR3. V lost 5 bases, J lost 5 bases, and 10 bases lay in between. In germline, CDR1 is ENHRY, CDR2 SYGVKD. The CDR3 here is CAISRDANNEQFF. The CDR3 DNA sequence: TGTGCCATCAGTCGCGACGCGAACAATGAGCAGTTCTTC.

The V gene is TRBV7-8, the J gene TRBJ2-7, with D possibly TRBD2 on 5 matching bases. Germline-derived CDR1 and CDR2 are SGHVS and FQNEAQ. V gave up 0 bases and J gave up 0 bases, with 15 bases separating them. This CDR3 spans 17 amino acids. The CDR3 DNA reads TGTGCCAGCAGCTTAGCGCAGGCTAGCTGGAGCTCCTACGAGCAGTACTTC. Residues: CASSLAQASWSSYEQYF.

The V and J genes are TRBV20-1 and TRBJ2-1; the D call may be TRBD1 or TRBD2 (6 bases each). Germline CDR1 is DFQATT and CDR2 is SNEGSKA (reference sequence). Trimming stripped 6 bases from V and 9 bases from J, with 21 bases between. This CDR3 contains 14 residues. The CDR3 region is CSAPDAGTFSEQFF. The CDR3 bases are TGCAGTGCCCCCGACGCGGGGACATTTAGTGAGCAGTTCTTC.

Only a few counts were recorded for this clonotype. The V call is TRBV11-2, the J call TRBJ2-3, with D perhaps TRBD2 (6 bases). Germline V gives CDR1 SGHAT, CDR2 FQNNGV. The CDR3 covers 16 residues. The V end was cut by 4 bases, the J end by 0 bases, with 14 bases between. This chain's CDR3 is CASSSLEGGSTDTQYF. The CDR3 DNA is TGTGCCAGCAGCTCCCTGGAAGGAGGGAGCACAGATACGCAGTATTTT.

V usage is TRBV7-2 and J usage is TRBJ2-7; 11 bases align to TRBD2. Germline values: CDR1 SGHTA, CDR2 FQGNSA. The ends lost 4 bases at V and 7 bases at J; junction bases unmatched: 12. The CDR3 spans 16 residues. CDR3 DNA sequence: TGTGCCAGCAGCTCGACTAGCGGGATAAAGGGAAATGAGCAGTACTTC. Protein product: CASSSTSGIKGNEQYF.

Only a few counts were recorded for this clonotype. The CDR3 DNA follows: TGTGCCAGCAGCAAAGACAGTTCCTACGAGCAGTACTTC. It yields the protein CASSKDSSYEQYF. V and J are TRBV27 and TRBJ2-7; possibly TRBD1 for D (5 bases). The CDR3 is 13 residues long. Per the germline V gene, CDR1 is MNHEY and CDR2 is SMNVEV (reference sequence). V was shortened by 6 bases and J by 1 base, with 10 bases between the two germline ends.